This TCR beta chain was obtained from a study of blood T cell repertoires in COVID-19. CDR3 length equals 15 residues. After removal of 5 bases from V and 4 bases from J, the junction contained 6 bases not matched to a gene. Germline assignment: CDR1 MNHEY and CDR2 SMNVEV (reference sequence). Assay: immunoSEQ multiplex PCR; the TCRdb copy retains only in-frame clones and omits some. The sample carries some 460,000 clones, roughly 90% recorded once. The sample was PBMCs or T cells enriched from blood (not recorded which). This TCR came from a woman aged 18-30 years who had recovered from COVID-19. This sequence joins TRBV27 and TRBJ2-5; 11 bases match TRBD2. CDR3 nucleotides: TGTGCCAGCAGTCGAAGTAGCGGGGGGGGAGAGACCCAGTACTTC. This gives the protein CASSRSSGGGETQYF.